This is a list of T cell receptor beta chains from one sample in a study of T cells after yellow fever vaccination. Via MiXCR, TCRdb re-called the 5' RACE reads, giving one row per CDR3 protein. The sample has hundreds of thousands of distinct CDR3 sequences, under 15% seen once. The sample in question was CD4+ T cells sorted from PBMCs, obtained 15 days after the yellow fever booster vaccination. These receptor sequences come from a man younger than 35 who received the YFV17D yellow fever vaccine. CDR3s include the opening cysteine and the closing phenylalanine or tryptophan. D genes are given only for firm matches. Expanded clones are given a class, and other clones once, few, many or no size at all.

clone size,D gene,J gene,V gene,CDR3 DNA,CDR3 protein
few,TRBD1,TRBJ2-3,TRBV6-1,TGTGCCAGCAGTGAAGCGTCCCGGGACAGGGGGCGAAGCACAGATACGCAGTATTTT,CASSEASRDRGRSTDTQYF
.,TRBD1,TRBJ1-3,TRBV5-1,TGCGCCAGCAGTGAAGGGGGCAGTGGAAACACCATATATTTT,CASSEGGSGNTIYF
.,.,TRBJ2-7,TRBV4-2,TGTGCCAGCAGCCGCGAGAGTGGGGCGGGTTACGAGCAGTACTTC,CASSRESGAGYEQYF
few,.,TRBJ2-1,TRBV6-6,TGTGCCAGCAGCCCAAAACACTACAATGAGCAGTTCTTC,CASSPKHYNEQFF
.,.,TRBJ1-5,TRBV3-1,TGTGCCAGCAGCCAAGGACAGGTCTATAGCAATCAGCCCCAGCATTTT,CASSQGQVYSNQPQHF
.,.,TRBJ2-5,TRBV5-1,TGCGCCAGCAGCTTGAATACGGACCCCGGGGAGACCCAGTACTTC,CASSLNTDPGETQYF
.,TRBD1,TRBJ1-2,TRBV5-1,TGCGCCAGTTCCCCAACAGGGGACTATGGCTACACCTTC,CASSPTGDYGYTF
few,.,TRBJ1-2,TRBV5-5,TGTGCCAGCAGCTTGGATTTCTCCCACTATGGCTACACCTTC,CASSLDFSHYGYTF
.,TRBD1,TRBJ2-7,TRBV6-5,TGTGCCAGCAGTCCCTTGACAGGGGGTAGAGTCTACGAGCAGTACTTC,CASSPLTGGRVYEQYF
many,TRBD2,TRBJ2-3,TRBV20-1,TGCAGTGCTATCGTCCAAGCGGGGTCAGATACGCAGTATTTT,CSAIVQAGSDTQYF
many,.,TRBJ2-1,TRBV20-1,TGCAGTGCTCTCCGGGGTGGAGCCTACAATGAGCAGTTCTTC,CSALRGGAYNEQFF
few,.,TRBJ1-1,TRBV7-6,TGTGCCAGCAGCCGCCGGACACTAAGGAACACTGAAGCTTTCTTT,CASSRRTLRNTEAFF
.,.,TRBJ1-1,TRBV3-2,TGTGCCAGCAGCCAAGATCCCTACAGGGGCGTCACTGAAGCTTTCTTT,CASSQDPYRGVTEAFF
few,.,TRBJ1-3,TRBV10-3,TGTGCCATAGCTCCGGCCGACTCTGGAAACACCATATATTTT,CAIAPADSGNTIYF
few,.,TRBJ1-5,TRBV29-1,TGCAGCGTTGAAGATCGGGGACAGCCCCAGCATTTT,CSVEDRGQPQHF
.,TRBD2,TRBJ2-3,TRBV12-3/TRBV12-4,TGTGCCAGCAGCCGTACTAGCGGGGGGTCAGATACGCAGTATTTT,CASSRTSGGSDTQYF
few,TRBD1,TRBJ2-1,TRBV7-2,TGTGCCAGCAGCCCGTACAGGGGCGTCCTCGCTGAGCAGTTCTTC,CASSPYRGVLAEQFF
.,TRBD2,TRBJ2-3,TRBV7-3,TGTGCCAGCAGCCTACTAGCGGCTAGCACAGATACGCAGTATTTT,CASSLLAASTDTQYF
few,.,TRBJ1-3,TRBV7-2,TGTGCCAGCAGCTTATCCGGACCGTTCTCTGGAAACACCATATATTTT,CASSLSGPFSGNTIYF
many,TRBD2,TRBJ2-5,TRBV3-1,TGTGCCAGCAGTCTGCGGGAGGGAGAGACCCAGTACTTC,CASSLREGETQYF
.,.,TRBJ2-1,TRBV10-3,TGTGCCATCAGTGTGGGACAAGGAGGGAATGAGCAGTTCTTC,CAISVGQGGNEQFF
many,TRBD2,TRBJ2-2,TRBV5-1,TGCGCCAGCAGCTGGAGCGGGGAGGCCGGGGAGCTGTTTTTT,CASSWSGEAGELFF
many,.,TRBJ1-5,TRBV7-3,TGTGCCAGCAGCGAGGGGTCCAATCAGCCCCAGCATTTT,CASSEGSNQPQHF
few,TRBD1,TRBJ2-3,TRBV7-3,TGTGCCAGCAGCGCAGGGGGCGCAGATACGCAGTATTTT,CASSAGGADTQYF
few,.,TRBJ2-1,TRBV27,TGTGCCAGCAGCCTTTCCGGTCGTTGGACCGCGACCTACAATGAGCAGTTCTTC,CASSLSGRWTATYNEQFF
few,.,TRBJ2-3,TRBV7-2,TGTGCCAGCAGCTTAGCGCAGGGGCGGGGCCCCACAGATACGCAGTATTTT,CASSLAQGRGPTDTQYF
.,TRBD2,TRBJ2-1,TRBV7-9,TGTGCCAGCAGCTCCGGGACTAGCGGGACCAATGAGCAGTTCTTC,CASSSGTSGTNEQFF
once,.,TRBJ1-5,TRBV6-2/TRBV6-3,TGTGCCAGCAGCCCAAGAGTTGTTCCGGAGGTGGATCAGCCCCAGCATTTT,CASSPRVVPEVDQPQHF
.,.,TRBJ2-1,TRBV4-1,TGCGCCAGCAGCCAAGCCAATCTGGTCGGGAGCTCCTACAATGAGCAGTTCTTC,CASSQANLVGSSYNEQFF
few,.,TRBJ1-5,TRBV6-2/TRBV6-3,TGTGCCAGCAAGTGGACAGATCGGGGTCAGCCCCAGCATTTT,CASKWTDRGQPQHF
many,TRBD1,TRBJ1-4,TRBV7-2,TGTGCCAGCCAGGGACAGAATGATGAAAAACTGTTTTTT,CASQGQNDEKLFF
.,.,TRBJ1-1,TRBV7-2,TGTGCCAGCAGCTTAGCGCGGGGGGGCCTTAAGTCTTTCTTT,CASSLARGGLKSFF
.,TRBD2,TRBJ2-3,TRBV20-1,TGCAGTGCTCTTTATAGCGGGGGACGTACAGATACGCAGTATTTT,CSALYSGGRTDTQYF
.,.,TRBJ1-5,TRBV7-2,TGTGCCAGCAGCTTAACGGGGCAGATAAATCAGCCCCAGCATTTT,CASSLTGQINQPQHF
many,TRBD1,TRBJ1-4,TRBV6-1,TGTGCCAGCTCGGGACAGCTGTTAAAACTGTTTTTT,CASSGQLLKLFF
.,.,TRBJ2-5,TRBV12-3/TRBV12-4,TGTGCCAGTCGCCGGGGGCAGCAGGAGACCCAGTACTTC,CASRRGQQETQYF
.,.,TRBJ2-7,TRBV11-2,TGTGCCAGCAGCTTTAACCCAGGGTTCGACTACGAGCAGTACTTC,CASSFNPGFDYEQYF
.,.,TRBJ1-1,TRBV28,TGTGCCAGCAGTTCCGCGAACACTGAAGCTTTCTTT,CASSSANTEAFF
.,.,TRBJ2-5,TRBV29-1,TGCAGCGTTGAGTGGGCACTAGAGACCCAGTACTTC,CSVEWALETQYF